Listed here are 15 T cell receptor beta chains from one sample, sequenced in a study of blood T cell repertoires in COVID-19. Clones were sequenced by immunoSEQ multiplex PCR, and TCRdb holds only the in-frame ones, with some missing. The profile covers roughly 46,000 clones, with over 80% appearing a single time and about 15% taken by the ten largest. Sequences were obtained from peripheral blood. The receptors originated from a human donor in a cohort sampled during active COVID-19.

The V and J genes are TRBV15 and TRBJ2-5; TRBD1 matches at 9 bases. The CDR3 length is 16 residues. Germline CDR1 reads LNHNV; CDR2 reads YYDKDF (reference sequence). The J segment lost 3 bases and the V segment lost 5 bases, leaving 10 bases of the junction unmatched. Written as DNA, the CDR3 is TGTGCCACCAGCTCGACCCCGGGACAGGGTAAAGAGACCCAGTACTTC. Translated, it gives CATSSTPGQGKETQYF.

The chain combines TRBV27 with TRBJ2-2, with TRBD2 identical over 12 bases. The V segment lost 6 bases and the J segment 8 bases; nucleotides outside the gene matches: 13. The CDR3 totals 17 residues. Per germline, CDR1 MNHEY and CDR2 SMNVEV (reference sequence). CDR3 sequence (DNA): TGTGCCAGCAGCCCCTCTCTAGCGGGAGGGCCTGGGGGGGAGCTGTTTTTT. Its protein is CASSPSLAGGPGGELFF.

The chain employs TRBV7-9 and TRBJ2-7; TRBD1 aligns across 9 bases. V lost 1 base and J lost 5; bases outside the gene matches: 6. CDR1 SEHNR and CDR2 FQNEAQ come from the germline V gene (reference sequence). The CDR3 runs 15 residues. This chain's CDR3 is CASSLVRTGVHEQYF. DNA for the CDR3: TGTGCCAGCAGCTTAGTCCGGACAGGGGTCCACGAGCAGTACTTC.

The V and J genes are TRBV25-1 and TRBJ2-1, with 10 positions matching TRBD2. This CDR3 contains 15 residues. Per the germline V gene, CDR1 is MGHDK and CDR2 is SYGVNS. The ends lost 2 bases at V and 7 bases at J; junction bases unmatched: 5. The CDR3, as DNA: TGTGCCAGCAGTGAAGGTAGCGGGGGGATAAATGAGCAGTTCTTC. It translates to CASSEGSGGINEQFF.

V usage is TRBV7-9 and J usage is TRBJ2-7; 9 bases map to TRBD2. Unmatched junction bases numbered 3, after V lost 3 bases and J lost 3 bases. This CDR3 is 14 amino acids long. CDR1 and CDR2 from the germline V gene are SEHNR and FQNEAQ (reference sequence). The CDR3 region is CASSFRLADYEQYF. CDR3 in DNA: TGTGCCAGCAGCTTCAGACTAGCGGACTACGAGCAGTACTTC.

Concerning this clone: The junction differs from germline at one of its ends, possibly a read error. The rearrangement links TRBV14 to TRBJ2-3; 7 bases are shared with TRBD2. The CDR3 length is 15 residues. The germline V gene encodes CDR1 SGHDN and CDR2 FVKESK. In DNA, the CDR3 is TGTGCCAGCAGCCCCTTGGGCGGGAGCAGAGATACGCAGTATTTT. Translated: CASSPLGGSRDTQYF.

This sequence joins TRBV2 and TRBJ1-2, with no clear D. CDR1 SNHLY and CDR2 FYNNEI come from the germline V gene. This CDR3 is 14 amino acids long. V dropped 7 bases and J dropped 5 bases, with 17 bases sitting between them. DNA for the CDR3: TGTGCCAGCACCGAAGGAACAGCTACTTATGGCTACACCTTC. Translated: CASTEGTATYGYTF.

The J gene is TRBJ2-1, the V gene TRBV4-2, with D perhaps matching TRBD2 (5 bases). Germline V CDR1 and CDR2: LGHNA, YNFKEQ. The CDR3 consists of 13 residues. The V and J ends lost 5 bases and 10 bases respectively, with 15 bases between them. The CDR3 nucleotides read TGTGCCAGCAGCGTTTCCTCGTGGGAGGAGCAGTTCTTC. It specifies CASSVSSWEEQFF.

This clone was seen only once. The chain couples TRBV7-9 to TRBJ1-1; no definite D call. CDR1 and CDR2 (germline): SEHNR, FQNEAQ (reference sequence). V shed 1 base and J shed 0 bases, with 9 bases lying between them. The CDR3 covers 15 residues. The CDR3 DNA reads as TGTGCCAGCAGCTTAGGAAGCATAGTGAACACTGAAGCTTTCTTT. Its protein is CASSLGSIVNTEAFF.

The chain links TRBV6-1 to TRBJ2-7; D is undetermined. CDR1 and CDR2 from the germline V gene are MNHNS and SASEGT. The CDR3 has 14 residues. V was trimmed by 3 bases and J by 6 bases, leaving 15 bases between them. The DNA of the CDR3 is TGTGCCAGCAGTGAGCAGGTTTACATAGGCGAGCAGTACTTC. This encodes CASSEQVYIGEQYF.

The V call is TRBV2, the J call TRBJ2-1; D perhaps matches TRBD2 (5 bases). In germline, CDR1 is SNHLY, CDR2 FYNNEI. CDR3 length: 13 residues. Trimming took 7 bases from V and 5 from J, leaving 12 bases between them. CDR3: CASIVSRDNEQFF. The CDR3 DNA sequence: TGTGCCAGCATAGTTTCGCGGGACAATGAGCAGTTCTTC.

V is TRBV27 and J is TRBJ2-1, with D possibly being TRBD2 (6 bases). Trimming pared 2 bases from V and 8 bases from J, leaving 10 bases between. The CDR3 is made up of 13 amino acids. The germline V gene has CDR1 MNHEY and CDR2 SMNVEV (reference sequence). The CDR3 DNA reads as TGTGCCAGCAGTTTAGATACGGGGGATGAGCAGTTCTTC. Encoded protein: CASSLDTGDEQFF.

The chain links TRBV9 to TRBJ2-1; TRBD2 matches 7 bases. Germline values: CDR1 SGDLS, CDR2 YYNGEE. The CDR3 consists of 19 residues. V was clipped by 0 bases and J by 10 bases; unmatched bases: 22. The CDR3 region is CASSVVTGQASGNLMEQFF. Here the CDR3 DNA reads TGTGCCAGCAGCGTAGTAACCGGCCAGGCTAGCGGCAACCTTATGGAGCAGTTCTTC.

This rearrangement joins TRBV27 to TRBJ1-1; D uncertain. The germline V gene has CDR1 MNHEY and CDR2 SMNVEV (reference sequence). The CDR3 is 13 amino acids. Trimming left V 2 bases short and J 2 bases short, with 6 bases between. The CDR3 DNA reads TGTGCCAGCAGTTTAATCCCTAACACTGAAGCTTTCTTT. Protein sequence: CASSLIPNTEAFF.

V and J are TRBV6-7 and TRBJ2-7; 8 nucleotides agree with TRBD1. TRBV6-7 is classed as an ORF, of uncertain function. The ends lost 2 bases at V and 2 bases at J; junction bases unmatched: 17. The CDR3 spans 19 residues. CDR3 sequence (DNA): TGTGCCAGCAGTTACCACCTGTGGGGTCCAGGACAGGGACCCTACGAGCAGTACTTC. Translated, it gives CASSYHLWGPGQGPYEQYF.